This note documents a single TCR beta chain sequence. Its matching antigen is unknown. Trimming took 5 bases from V and 2 from J, leaving 7 bases between them. The germline V gene encodes CDR1 SGHAT and CDR2 FQNNGV. The CDR3 runs 12 residues. This sample stems from a study of T cell repertoires and HLA-DP antigens. Profiled with immunoSEQ multiplex PCR; TCRdb holds only in-frame clones, not every one. The table has some 89,000 clones, about 89% seen once. Untouched CD4+ T cells were bead-isolated at roughly 98% purity. Specimen: CD4+ T cells from PBMCs. This clonotype was obtained from a man in his fifties in good health and CMV-seronegative. The gene calls are TRBV11-2 and TRBJ2-7; D unclear. CDR3 region: CASSLAAYEQYF. The CDR3 coding sequence is TGTGCCAGCAGCCTGGCCGCCTACGAGCAGTACTTC.